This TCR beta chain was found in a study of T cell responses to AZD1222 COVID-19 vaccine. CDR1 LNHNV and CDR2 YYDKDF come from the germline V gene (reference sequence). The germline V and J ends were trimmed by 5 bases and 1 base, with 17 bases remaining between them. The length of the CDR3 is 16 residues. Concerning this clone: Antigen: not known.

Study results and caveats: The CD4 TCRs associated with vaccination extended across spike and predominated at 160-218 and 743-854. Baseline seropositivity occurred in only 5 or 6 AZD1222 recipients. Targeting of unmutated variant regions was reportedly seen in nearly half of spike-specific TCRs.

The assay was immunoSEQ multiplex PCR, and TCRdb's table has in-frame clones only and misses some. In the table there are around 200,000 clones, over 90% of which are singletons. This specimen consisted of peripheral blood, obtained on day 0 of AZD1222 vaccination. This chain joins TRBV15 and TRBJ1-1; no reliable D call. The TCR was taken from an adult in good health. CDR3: CATSDFFSSENTEAFF. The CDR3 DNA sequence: TGTGCCACCAGCGACTTTTTTTCGTCAGAGAACACTGAAGCTTTCTTT.